These T cell receptor beta chains were read from a single sample in a study of OX40 agonist ivuxolimab in advanced cancers. This table comes from immunoSEQ multiplex PCR, and its TCRdb copy is limited to in-frame clones, with some not included. The sample includes approximately 89,000 clones, roughly 88% seen only once; the top ten take 0.25% to 0.35%. The sequenced sample was CD4+ or CD8+ T cells sorted from blood, obtained in a trial of the OX40 agonist ivuxolimab. The receptors stem from an adult with an advanced solid tumor such as melanoma, head and neck, liver or kidney cancer. The CDR3 runs from the conserved cysteine through the conserved F or W. D genes are given only for firm matches. Rows give clone size only sometimes, using once, few, many, or a class for an expanded clone.

- 15 TRBJ2-7 - TRBV15 TGTGCCACCAGCAGACTCGGGACCCTGGGCTACGAGCAGTACTTC CATSRLGTLGYEQYF
- 14 TRBJ2-1 TRBD2 TRBV19 TGTGCCAGTAATGCCCAGCGGGGGGGCGGAGAGCAGTTCTTC CASNAQRGGGEQFF
- 14 TRBJ2-4 - TRBV10-3 TGTGCCATCAGTGAGGGGGGAAGCAAAAACATTCAGTACTTC CAISEGGSKNIQYF
- 11 TRBJ2-5 - TRBV30 TGTGCCTGGAGTGTGGGGGAGACCCAGTACTTC CAWSVGETQYF
- 15 TRBJ1-2 - TRBV19 TGTGCCAGTAGTAACCCAACAGGGAAAGGCTATGGCTACACCTTC CASSNPTGKGYGYTF
- 15 TRBJ2-2 TRBD1 TRBV6-6 TGTGCCAGCAGTCTGACCGGACAGGGCACCGGGGAGCTGTTTTTT CASSLTGQGTGELFF
- 15 TRBJ1-5 - TRBV4-3 TGCGCCAGCAGCCAAGAGTCCAGGGGAGGTCAGCCCCAGCATTTT CASSQESRGGQPQHF
few 15 TRBJ1-4 - TRBV2 TGTGCCAGCAGTCCCCGACGTGCAACTAATGAAAAACTGTTTTTT CASSPRRATNEKLFF
- 13 TRBJ2-7 - TRBV2 TGTGCCAGCAGTGTAGGCCAGGGAGTAGAGCAGTACTTC CASSVGQGVEQYF
- 15 TRBJ2-7 TRBD2 TRBV18 TGTGCCAGCTCACCAGCAGGAGCGGGGGGTGTTGAGCAGTACTTC CASSPAGAGGVEQYF
- 15 TRBJ2-2 - TRBV7-6 TGTGCCAGCAGCCCCATACAGGGTGCTACCGGGGAGCTGTTTTTT CASSPIQGATGELFF
once 15 TRBJ2-1 - TRBV6-5 TGTGCCAGCAGTTACTACGGGATCACCTACAATGAGCAGTTCTTC CASSYYGITYNEQFF
- 13 TRBJ2-2 - TRBV11-2 TGTGCCAGCACCCCCTGGGGCGCCGGGGAGCTGTTTTTT CASTPWGAGELFF
- 14 TRBJ2-1 TRBD2 TRBV18 TGTGCCAGCTCCCCTCCGGGGAGGGTCGATGAGCAGTTCTTC CASSPPGRVDEQFF
- 15 TRBJ2-7 TRBD1 TRBV30 TGTGCCGCCTCCGGGGCAGGGGGTAATTACTACGAGCAGTACTTC CAASGAGGNYYEQYF
- 14 TRBJ2-3 TRBD2 TRBV15 TGTGCCACCAGTCCGGGACTAGCAACAGATACGCAGTATTTT CATSPGLATDTQYF
- 13 TRBJ2-1 - TRBV6-1 TGTGCCAGCAGTCGAGCCCGCTACAATGAGCAGTTCTTC CASSRARYNEQFF
- 15 TRBJ1-2 - TRBV19 TGTGCCAGTAGTGACCCACAAAGGGGCAACTATGGCTACACCTTC CASSDPQRGNYGYTF
- 13 TRBJ2-7 - TRBV6-1 TGTGCCAGCAGTATACGGGACACAGGCGAGCAGTACTTC CASSIRDTGEQYF
- 12 TRBJ2-1 - TRBV30 TGTGCCTGGACTAGGCATTCCAATGAGCAGTTCTTC CAWTRHSNEQFF
- 17 TRBJ1-2 TRBD1 TRBV19 TGTGCCAGTAGCGACACGGAAATGACAGGGTCTAACTATGGCTACACCTTC CASSDTEMTGSNYGYTF
- 16 TRBJ2-1 TRBD2 TRBV19 TGTGCCAGTAGTGTCTTAGCGGGGAGCTCCTACAATGAGCAGTTCTTC CASSVLAGSSYNEQFF
- 14 TRBJ1-4 - TRBV7-9 TGTGCCAGCAGCTTAGACAGGATAATTGAAAAACTGTTTTTT CASSLDRIIEKLFF